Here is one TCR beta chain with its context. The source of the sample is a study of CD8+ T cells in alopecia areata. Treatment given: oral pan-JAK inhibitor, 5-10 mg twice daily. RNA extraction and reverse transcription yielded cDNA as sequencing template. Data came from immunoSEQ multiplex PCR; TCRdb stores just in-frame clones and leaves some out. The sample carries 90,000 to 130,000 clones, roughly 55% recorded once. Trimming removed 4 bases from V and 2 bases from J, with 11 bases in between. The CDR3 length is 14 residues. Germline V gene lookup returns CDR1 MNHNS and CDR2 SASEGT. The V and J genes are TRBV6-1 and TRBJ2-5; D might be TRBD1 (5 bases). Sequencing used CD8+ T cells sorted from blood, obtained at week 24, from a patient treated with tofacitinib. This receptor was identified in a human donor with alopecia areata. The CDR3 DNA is TGTGCCAGCAGTGGGCCAGGGTGGCAAGAGACCCAGTACTTC. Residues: CASSGPGWQETQYF.